A selection of T cell receptor beta chains follows, all from one sample in a study of T cell responses to AZD1222 COVID-19 vaccine. Profiled with immunoSEQ multiplex PCR; TCRdb holds only in-frame clones, not every one. Of around 96,000 clones listed, about 90% were seen once; the top ten hold around a tenth. The sample consisted of peripheral blood, taken 28 days after the second AZD1222 dose. These receptors all stem from an adult who received the AZD1222 COVID-19 vaccine. Each CDR3 is given with its conserved first and last residue. The D gene is left open where the match is weak. Where a row states a size, it is once, few, many or the class of an expanded clone; other rows omit it.

j_call v_call clone_size d_call cdr3_aa cdr3_nt
TRBJ1-6 TRBV5-4 NA TRBD1 CASSSVGTGTNSPLHF TGTGCCAGCAGCTCTGTTGGGACAGGGACCAATTCACCCCTCCACTTT
TRBJ1-2 TRBV29-1 NA NA CSVGTSNYGYTF TGCAGCGTCGGGACATCTAACTATGGCTACACCTTC
TRBJ2-3 TRBV29-1 NA TRBD2 CSVAGLAGGKGTDTQYF TGCAGCGTCGCGGGACTAGCGGGGGGGAAGGGCACAGATACGCAGTATTTT
TRBJ1-5 TRBV11-2 NA TRBD1 CASSPGQINQPQHF TGTGCCAGCAGCCCGGGACAGATCAATCAGCCCCAGCATTTT
TRBJ2-1 TRBV5-1 NA TRBD1 CASGQGSSYNEQFF TGCGCCAGCGGACAGGGCAGCTCCTACAATGAGCAGTTCTTC
TRBJ1-6 TRBV5-6 NA NA CASSLSRNSPLHF TGTGCCAGCAGCTTGTCCAGGAATTCACCCCTCCACTTT
TRBJ2-7 TRBV25-1 NA TRBD1 CASSELGRGQGEQYF TGTGCCAGCAGTGAATTAGGCAGGGGGCAAGGCGAGCAGTACTTC
TRBJ1-4 TRBV5-1 NA NA CASSSQKTNEKLFF TGCGCCAGCAGCTCTCAGAAAACTAATGAAAAACTGTTTTTT
TRBJ2-3 TRBV10-1 NA NA CASSLGEPTDTQYF TGCGCCAGCAGCTTGGGGGAGCCCACAGATACGCAGTATTTT
TRBJ1-5 TRBV12-5 NA NA CASGLVPMGDSNQPQHF TGTGCTAGTGGTTTGGTACCAATGGGGGATAGCAATCAGCCCCAGCATTTT
TRBJ1-2 TRBV5-4 once NA CASSPPTRDYGYTF TGTGCCAGCAGCCCTCCGACCAGAGACTATGGCTACACCTTC
TRBJ1-2 TRBV3-1/TRBV3-2 NA TRBD1 CASSQTDRGRGDYGYTF TGTGCCAGCAGCCAAACGGACAGGGGGCGAGGGGACTATGGCTACACCTTC
TRBJ2-7 TRBV2 few TRBD2 CASRGTSGGYEQYF TGTGCCAGCAGGGGTACTAGCGGGGGTTACGAGCAGTACTTC
TRBJ2-7 TRBV18 NA TRBD1 CASSPEDRGSLYEQYF TGTGCCAGCTCACCAGAGGACAGGGGTTCTCTTTACGAGCAGTACTTC
TRBJ2-1 TRBV11-3 NA NA CASSPRGEYNEQFF TGTGCCAGCAGCCCCAGGGGCGAATACAATGAGCAGTTCTTC
TRBJ1-2 TRBV6-5 NA NA CASRQYYGYTF TGTGCCAGCCGACAGTACTATGGCTACACCTTC
TRBJ2-3 TRBV16 once TRBD1 CASSQWKMAGQGPDTQYF TGTGCCAGCAGCCAATGGAAAATGGCCGGACAGGGGCCAGATACGCAGTATTTT
TRBJ1-3 TRBV5-4 once TRBD1 CASSSAGTAGNTIYF TGTGCCAGCAGCTCAGCCGGGACAGCTGGAAACACCATATATTTT
TRBJ2-3 TRBV7-3 once NA CASSRNQADTQYF TGTGCCAGCAGCCGAAACCAGGCAGATACGCAGTATTTT
TRBJ1-2 TRBV5-1 NA TRBD1 CASSFPGGENYGYTF TGCGCCAGCAGCTTCCCAGGGGGCGAAAACTATGGCTACACCTTC
TRBJ2-7 TRBV5-1 NA NA CASSLEGYSYEQYF TGCGCCAGCAGCTTGGAGGGATACTCCTACGAGCAGTACTTC
TRBJ1-2 TRBV2 NA NA CASSSYGYTF TGTGCCAGCAGCAGCTATGGCTACACCTTC
TRBJ2-6 TRBV19 NA NA CASSRVNPSGANVLTF TGTGCCAGTAGTAGGGTGAACCCCTCTGGGGCCAACGTCCTGACTTTC
TRBJ1-4 TRBV9 few TRBD1 CASSRRQGAGGLFF TGTGCCAGCAGCAGGCGACAGGGGGCCGGCGGACTGTTTTTT
TRBJ2-1 TRBV5-1 once TRBD2 CASSSIAGGAYNEQFF TGCGCCAGCAGCTCAATAGCGGGAGGTGCCTACAATGAGCAGTTCTTC
TRBJ1-1 TRBV5-1 few NA CATKNRDRGDAEAFF TGCGCCACCAAAAACAGGGATAGGGGAGACGCTGAAGCTTTCTTT
TRBJ1-2 TRBV18 once NA CASSEVNSNYGYTF TGTGCCAGCTCCGAGGTGAATAGTAACTATGGCTACACCTTC
TRBJ1-1 TRBV16 NA NA CASSQPGLAEAFF TGTGCCAGCAGCCAACCGGGACTAGCCGAAGCTTTCTTT
TRBJ2-1 TRBV11-2 NA NA CASSLHAGMFNEQFF TGTGCCAGCAGCTTACATGCGGGGATGTTCAATGAGCAGTTCTTC
TRBJ1-5 TRBV5-5 NA NA CASSLTGFGQPQHF TGTGCCAGCAGCTTGACGGGTTTCGGACAGCCCCAGCATTTT